What follows describes a single T cell receptor (beta chain). Its antigen remains unknown. About 37,500 genome equivalents of blood DNA were amplified for TRB. The sample is drawn from a study of T cell clusters in autoimmune cytopenias. Study findings and constraints: The T cell clusters came from computational analysis alone and lack functional validation.

The CDR3 loop spans 15 amino acids. Germline V CDR1 and CDR2: MNHNY, SVGAGI (reference sequence). Multiplex touch-down PCR amplified TRB using TRB-A and TRB-B pools in one tube. TCRdb reprocessed the multiplex PCR reads, with one entry per CDR3 protein and no DNA. The listing contains 10,000 to 11,000 distinct CDR3 sequences. These data are also associated with another study on T cell repertoires in aging, cancer and after chemotherapy.

The sequence was collected from a human donor in good health. The rearrangement joins TRBV6-6 to TRBJ2-3; TCRdb picks TRBD2, but there is no DNA to check that call. Sequencing was performed on peripheral blood. CDR3 residues: CASRLAGGPGDTQYF.